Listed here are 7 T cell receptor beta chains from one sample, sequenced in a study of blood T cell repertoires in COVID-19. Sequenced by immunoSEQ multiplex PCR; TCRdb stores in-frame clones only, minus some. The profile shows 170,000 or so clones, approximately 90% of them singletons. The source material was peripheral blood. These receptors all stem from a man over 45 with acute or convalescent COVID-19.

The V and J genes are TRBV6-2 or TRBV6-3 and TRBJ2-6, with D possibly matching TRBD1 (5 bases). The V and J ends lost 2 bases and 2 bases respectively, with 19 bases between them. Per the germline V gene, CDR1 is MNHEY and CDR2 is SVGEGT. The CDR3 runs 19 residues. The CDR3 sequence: CASSYSQGTLSPGANVLTF. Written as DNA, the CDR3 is TGTGCCAGCAGTTACAGCCAGGGTACCTTAAGCCCTGGGGCCAACGTCCTGACTTTC.

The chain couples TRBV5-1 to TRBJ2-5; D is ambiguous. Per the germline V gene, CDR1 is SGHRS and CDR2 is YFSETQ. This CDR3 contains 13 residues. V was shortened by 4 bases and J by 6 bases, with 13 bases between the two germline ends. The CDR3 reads CASSPSPGQTQYF. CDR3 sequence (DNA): TGCGCCAGCAGCCCTTCCCCAGGTCAGACCCAGTACTTC.

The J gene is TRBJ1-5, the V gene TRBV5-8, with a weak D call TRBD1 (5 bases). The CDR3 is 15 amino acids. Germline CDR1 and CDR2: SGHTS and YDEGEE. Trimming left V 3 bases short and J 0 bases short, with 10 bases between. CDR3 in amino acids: CASSSDTTSNQPQHF. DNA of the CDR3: TGTGCCAGCAGCTCGGACACAACTAGCAATCAGCCCCAGCATTTT.

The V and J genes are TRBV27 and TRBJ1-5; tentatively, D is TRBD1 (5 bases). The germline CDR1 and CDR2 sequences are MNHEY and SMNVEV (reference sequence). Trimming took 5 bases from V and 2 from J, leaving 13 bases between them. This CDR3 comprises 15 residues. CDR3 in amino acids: CASSTRGGGNQPQHF. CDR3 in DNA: TGTGCCAGCAGTACAAGGGGCGGCGGCAATCAGCCCCAGCATTTT.

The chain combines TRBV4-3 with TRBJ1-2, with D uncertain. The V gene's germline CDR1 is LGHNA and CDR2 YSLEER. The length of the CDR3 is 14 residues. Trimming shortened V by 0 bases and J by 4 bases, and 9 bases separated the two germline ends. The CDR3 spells CASSQDAGFYGYTF. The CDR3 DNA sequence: TGCGCCAGCAGCCAAGATGCCGGTTTCTATGGCTACACCTTC.

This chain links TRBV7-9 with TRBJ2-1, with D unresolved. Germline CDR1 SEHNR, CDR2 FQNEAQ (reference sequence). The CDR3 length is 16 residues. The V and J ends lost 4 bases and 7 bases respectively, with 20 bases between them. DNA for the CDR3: TGTGCCAGCAGCTCTCAAGGCGGTGTTGTAAGTAATGAGCAGTTCTTC. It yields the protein CASSSQGGVVSNEQFF. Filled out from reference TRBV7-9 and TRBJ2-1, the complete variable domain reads DTGVSQNPRHKITKRGQNVTFRCDPISEHNRLYWYRQTLGQGPEFLTYFQNEAQLEKSRLLSDRFSAERPKGSFSTLEIQRTEQGDSAMYLCASSSQGGVVSNEQFFGPGTRLTVL.

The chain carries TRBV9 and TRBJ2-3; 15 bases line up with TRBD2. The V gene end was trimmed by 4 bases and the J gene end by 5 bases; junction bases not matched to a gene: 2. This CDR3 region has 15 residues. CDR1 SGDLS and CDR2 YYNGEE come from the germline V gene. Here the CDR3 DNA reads TGTGCCAGCAGCATGGGACTAGCGGGAGGAGATACGCAGTATTTT. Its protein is CASSMGLAGGDTQYF.